Below are 24 T cell receptor beta chains sequenced from a single sample in a study of T cells expressing NK-cell markers. From its re-call of the 5' RACE reads, TCRdb lists each CDR3 protein once, without DNA. Listed are approximately 170,000 distinct CDR3 sequences; roughly a fifth falls within the top ten. The sample taken for sequencing was blood T cells: a sorted CD56 or NKG2C T cell subset, CD4+ or CD8+ T cells, or bulk PBMC T cells (not recorded which). The source is a man aged 18-75 years in good health.

The chain combines TRBV11-2 with TRBJ2-1. The V gene's germline CDR1 is SGHAT and CDR2 FQNNGV. The CDR3 loop spans 13 amino acids. CDR3 loop: CASSLVLDAEQFF.

This clonotype is labeled medium-sized based on frequency. The CDR3 loop reads CASSLDRVEETQYF. V and J are TRBV6-5 and TRBJ2-5; absent DNA, TCRdb's TRBD1 call cannot be checked. This CDR3 spans 14 amino acids. Looked up from germline, CDR1 is MNHEY and CDR2 is SVGAGI.

This sequence joins TRBV19 and TRBJ2-3; TCRdb gives TRBD1 as the D gene, but with no DNA this cannot be confirmed. Germline-derived CDR1 and CDR2 are LNHDA and SQIVND (reference sequence). The CDR3 contains 14 residues. The CDR3 sequence: CASSGDRRTDTQYF.

The J gene is TRBJ1-6, the V gene TRBV6-5; TCRdb's D call of TRBD1 is untestable without DNA. Germline CDR1 is MNHEY and CDR2 is SVGAGI. The CDR3 is made up of 16 amino acids. The CDR3 sequence: CASSYSTGSNGSPLHF.

V gene TRBV19 combines with J gene TRBJ1-2. The CDR3 is made up of 11 amino acids. CDR1 and CDR2 from the germline V gene are LNHDA and SQIVND (reference sequence). CDR3 amino acids: CASLGVYGYTF. The full variable domain, with the rest looked up from reference TRBV19 and TRBJ1-2, is DGGITQSPKYLFRKEGQNVTLSCEQNLNHDAMYWYRQDPGQGLRLIYYSQIVNDFQKGDIAEGYSVSREKKESFPLTVTSAQKNPTAFYLCASLGVYGYTFGSGTRLTVV.

The chain combines TRBV15 with TRBJ2-6; TCRdb lists TRBD1, though no DNA is available to test this call. This CDR3 comprises 17 residues. Germline assignment: CDR1 LNHNV and CDR2 YYDKDF (reference sequence). The CDR3 sequence: CATSTGGHYSGANVLTF.

V gene TRBV7-8 combines with J gene TRBJ1-2; TCRdb proposes TRBD1, but this gene call is untestable without DNA. CDR3 length: 13 residues. Germline values: CDR1 SGHVS, CDR2 FQNEAQ. CDR3 protein: CASTRDMGDGYTF.

The chain uses TRBV12-3 or TRBV12-4 and TRBJ2-5; the D call from TCRdb, TRBD1, cannot be confirmed without DNA. The CDR3 is made up of 15 amino acids. The CDR3 loop reads CASTGLAGQLETQYF.

This chain connects TRBV6-1 to TRBJ1-5. Per the germline V gene, CDR1 is MNHNS and CDR2 is SASEGT. This CDR3 contains 15 residues. The CDR3 reads CASSPDGDSNQPQHF.

The chain has TRBV24-1 and TRBJ2-5; TCRdb names TRBD1, which stays unverified in the absence of DNA. Germline values: CDR1 KGHDR, CDR2 SFDVKD. This CDR3 comprises 14 residues. CDR3 sequence reads: CATSDWDSSETQYF.

The rearrangement uses TRBV2 and TRBJ2-2; TCRdb lists TRBD1, though no DNA is available to test this call. CDR3 length: 17 residues. Looked up from germline, CDR1 is SNHLY and CDR2 is FYNNEI. CDR3: CASSPRPGQKNTGELFF.

The chain has TRBV4-2 and TRBJ2-3; TCRdb indicates TRBD2, and absent DNA this call remains unverified. This CDR3 is built from 18 residues. CDR1 LGHNA and CDR2 YNFKEQ come from the germline V gene. CDR3 region: CASSQAQAGGPPADTQYF.

The CDR3 loop is CASSRTGTGGSYGQYF. The gene calls are TRBV7-9 and TRBJ2-7; there is no DNA to check the TCRdb D call of TRBD1. Germline V gene data show CDR1 as SEHNR and CDR2 as FQNEAQ (reference sequence). CDR3 size: 16 residues.

The J gene is TRBJ1-5, the V gene TRBV4-2; without DNA, the TCRdb call of TRBD1 cannot be checked. The CDR3 has 19 amino acids. Germline V gene data show CDR1 as LGHNA and CDR2 as YNFKEQ. CDR3 protein: CASSQDFVGGGTSNQPQHF.

The chain couples TRBV7-8 to TRBJ2-4; TCRdb gives TRBD2 as the D gene, but with no DNA this cannot be confirmed. This CDR3 has 15 residues. CDR1 SGHVS and CDR2 FQNEAQ come from the germline V gene. Here the CDR3 reads CASSPVRGLGNIQYF.

The rearrangement links TRBV13 to TRBJ2-1; as DNA is missing, the TRBD1 call by TCRdb cannot be tested. Germline CDR1 and CDR2: PRHDT and FYEKMQ (reference sequence). This CDR3 is built from 17 residues. CDR3 sequence reads: CASSPVYVQGVFNEQFF.

CDR3 loop: CASSLAGGGEGYEQYF. The V and J genes are TRBV7-2 and TRBJ2-7; TCRdb's assignment of TRBD1 cannot be checked, as there is no DNA. The CDR3 runs to 16 residues. The V gene's germline CDR1 is SGHTA and CDR2 FQGNSA.

This chain uses TRBV7-8 with TRBJ1-4; the TCRdb D gene call, TRBD1, has no DNA to confirm it. This CDR3 is built from 15 residues. Germline V gene data show CDR1 as SGHVS and CDR2 as FQNEAQ. The chain's CDR3 is CASSPQGINNEKLFF. The full variable domain, in which reference TRBV7-8 and TRBJ1-4 provide the parts outside the CDR3, is GAGVSQSPRYKVAKRGQDVALRCDPISGHVSLFWYQQALGQGPEFLTYFQNEAQLDKSGLPSDRFFAERPEGSVSTLKIQRTQQEDSAVYLCASSPQGINNEKLFFGSGTQLSVL.

The chain recombines TRBV3-1 with TRBJ1-2. The CDR3 length is 14 residues. CDR1 is LGHDT, CDR2 YNNKEL, per germline (reference sequence). CDR3 protein: CASSQDPGLYGYTF.

This sequence joins TRBV5-6 and TRBJ1-5; TCRdb's D call, TRBD1, is unchecked because there is no DNA. The CDR3 is 18 residues long. CDR1 is SGHDT, CDR2 YYEEEE, per germline. This CDR3 reads CASSSQDRTADSNQPQHF.

The chain couples TRBV6-6 to TRBJ2-5. The CDR3 length is 13 residues. In germline, CDR1 is MNHNY, CDR2 SVGAGI (reference sequence). The CDR3 is CAGSWRLQETQYF.

V gene TRBV2 combines with J gene TRBJ2-1; the TRBD1 assignment by TCRdb is unverifiable without DNA. This CDR3 spans 16 amino acids. The V gene's germline CDR1 is SNHLY and CDR2 FYNNEI. CDR3 in amino acids: CASRSRGEPPYNEQFF.

V usage is TRBV14 and J usage is TRBJ2-1; TCRdb proposes TRBD2, but this gene call is untestable without DNA. In germline, CDR1 is SGHDN, CDR2 FVKESK. The CDR3 length is 15 residues. This CDR3 reads CASSLSPPGPNEQFF.

V gene TRBV7-8 combines with J gene TRBJ2-3. CDR1 SGHVS and CDR2 FQNEAQ come from the germline V gene. This CDR3 contains 17 residues. This chain's CDR3 is CASSLEWRSASTDTQYF.